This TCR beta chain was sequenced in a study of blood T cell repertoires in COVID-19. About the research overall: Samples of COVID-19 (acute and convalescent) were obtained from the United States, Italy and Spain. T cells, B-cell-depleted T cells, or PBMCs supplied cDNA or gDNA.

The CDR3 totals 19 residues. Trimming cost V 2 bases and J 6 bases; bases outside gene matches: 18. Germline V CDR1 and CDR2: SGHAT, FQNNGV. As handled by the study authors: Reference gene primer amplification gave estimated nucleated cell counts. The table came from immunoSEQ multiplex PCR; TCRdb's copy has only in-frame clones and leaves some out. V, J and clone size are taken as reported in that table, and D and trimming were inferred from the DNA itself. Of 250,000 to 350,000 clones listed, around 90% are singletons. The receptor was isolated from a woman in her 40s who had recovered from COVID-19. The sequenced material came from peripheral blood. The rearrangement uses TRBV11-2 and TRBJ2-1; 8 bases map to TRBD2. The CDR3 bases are TGTGCCAGCAGCTTAATCCCGGGGAGCGGGAGTGTTGCGGGCAATGAGCAGTTCTTC. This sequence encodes CASSLIPGSGSVAGNEQFF.